These 5 T cell receptor beta chains came from one sample sequenced in a study of graft-versus-host responses after intestinal transplantation. Antigens of these TCRs are unknown. The assay was immunoSEQ multiplex PCR, and TCRdb's table has in-frame clones only and misses some. The data show roughly 51,000 clones, roughly nine tenths seen once. The specimen was unstimulated CD4+ T cells sorted from spleen or lymph node cells, collected before transplant. The receptor source for this set is a human donor who was the organ donor for an intestinal transplant.

Only one count was recorded for this clone. V and J are TRBV28 and TRBJ2-1; 12 bases fit TRBD2. Per germline, CDR1 MDHEN and CDR2 SYDVKM. V shed 1 base and J 2 bases; nucleotides not matched to a gene: 9. The CDR3 covers 19 residues. CDR3 DNA: TGTGCCAGCAGTTTATCGCCGGGACTAGCGGGCCGGGCCTACAATGAGCAGTTCTTC. This encodes CASSLSPGLAGRAYNEQFF. The full variable domain, its missing parts supplied by reference TRBV28 and TRBJ2-1, is DVKVTQSSRYLVKRTGEKVFLECVQDMDHENMFWYRQDPGLGLRLIYFSYDVKMKEKGDIPEGYSVSREKKERFSLILESASTNQTSMYLCASSLSPGLAGRAYNEQFFGPGTRLTVL.

The CDR3 coding sequence is TGTGCCAGCAGGTTGTTGGGCTATAACTATGGCTACACCTTC. This gives the protein CASRLLGYNYGYTF. This sequence joins TRBV6-1 and TRBJ1-2, with unresolved D. This CDR3 is 14 amino acids long. The V end was cut by 6 bases, the J end by 1 base, with 12 bases between. In germline, CDR1 is MNHNS, CDR2 SASEGT.

The sample holds a few counts of this clone. CDR3 nucleotide sequence: TGTGCCAGCCCCGCCCTTTCACCTCGACAGGGGGGGAACACTGAAGCTTTCTTT. This gives the protein CASPALSPRQGGNTEAFF. The chain couples TRBV2 to TRBJ1-1; 9 bases match TRBD1. The CDR3 runs to 18 residues. The V and J ends lost 8 bases and 1 base, in that order; junction bases with no gene match: 17. Germline V lookup: CDR1 SNHLY, CDR2 FYNNEI.

V gene TRBV6-5 combines with J gene TRBJ1-2; the match to TRBD1 covers 9 bases. Germline CDR1 and CDR2: MNHEY and SVGAGI. The CDR3 length is 15 residues. V lost 6 bases to trimming and J lost 2 bases; unmatched junction nucleotides: 7. CDR3 in DNA: TGTGCCAGCAGACAAAGGACAGGGGAGAACTATGGCTACACCTTC. Translated, it gives CASRQRTGENYGYTF.

The rearrangement joins TRBV25-1 to TRBJ2-1; 14 bases map to TRBD2. The CDR3 spans 13 residues. Germline CDR1 and CDR2: MGHDK and SYGVNS. V gave up 7 bases and J gave up 15 bases; unmatched junction bases: 8. CDR3 residues: CASKGLAGGDPFF. Written as DNA, the CDR3 is TGTGCCAGCAAAGGACTAGCGGGAGGAGATCCGTTCTTC.